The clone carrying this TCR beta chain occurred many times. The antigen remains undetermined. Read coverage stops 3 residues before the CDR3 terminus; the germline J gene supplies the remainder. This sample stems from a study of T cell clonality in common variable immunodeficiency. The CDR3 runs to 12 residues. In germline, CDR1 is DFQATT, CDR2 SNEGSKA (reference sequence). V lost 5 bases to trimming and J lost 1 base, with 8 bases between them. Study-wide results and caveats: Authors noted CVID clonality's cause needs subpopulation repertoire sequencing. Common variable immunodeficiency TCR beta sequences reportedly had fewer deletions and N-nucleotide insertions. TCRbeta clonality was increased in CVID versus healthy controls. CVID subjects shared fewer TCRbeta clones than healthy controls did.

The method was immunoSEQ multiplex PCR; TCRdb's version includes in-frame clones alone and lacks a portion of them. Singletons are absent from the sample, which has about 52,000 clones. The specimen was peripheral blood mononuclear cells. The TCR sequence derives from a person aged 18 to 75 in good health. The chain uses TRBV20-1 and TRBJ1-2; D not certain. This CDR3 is CSAHRGNYGYTF. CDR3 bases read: TGCAGTGCTCACCGGGGTAACTATGGC.